Listed below are T cell receptor beta chains from one sample, sequenced in a study of T cell responses to AZD1222 COVID-19 vaccine. Assay used: immunoSEQ multiplex PCR; TCRdb lists only in-frame clones, some missing. The repertoire holds 65,000 to 75,000 clones, around 89% seen once, with 4.5% to 5% in the top ten. The sample in question was peripheral blood, obtained 28 days after the second dose of the MenACWY control vaccine. The receptors were sampled from an adult who received the MenACWY meningococcal vaccine as a control. Each CDR3 is given with its conserved first and last residue. The D gene is left open where the match is weak. Clone size is not always given. Where it is, it says once, few, many or a class for expanded clones.

>NA|TRBV7-2|NA|TRBJ2-4
CASSSGNIQYF
TGTGCCAGCAGCTCTGGAAACATTCAGTACTTC
>TRBD1|TRBV19|NA|TRBJ1-2
CASSIARDRGYGYTF
TGTGCCAGTAGTATAGCACGGGACAGGGGATATGGCTACACCTTC
>NA|TRBV7-9|NA|TRBJ1-2
CASSLARDYGYTF
TGTGCCAGCAGCTTAGCGCGGGACTATGGCTACACCTTC
>TRBD1|TRBV5-5|NA|TRBJ1-2
CASRLEAGGAEGYTF
TGTGCCAGCAGACTGGAGGCAGGGGGCGCAGAGGGCTACACCTTC
>NA|TRBV5-4|NA|TRBJ1-2
CASTSVGRGRDYGYTF
TGTGCCAGCACAAGTGTGGGGCGCGGCCGGGACTATGGCTACACCTTC
>NA|TRBV7-8|NA|TRBJ1-1
CASSLGLSGAVAEAFF
TGTGCCAGCAGCTTAGGCCTATCAGGGGCGGTAGCTGAAGCTTTCTTT
>TRBD1|TRBV2|NA|TRBJ1-2
CASKQGGDYGYTF
TGTGCCAGCAAGCAGGGGGGGGACTATGGCTACACCTTC
>NA|TRBV28|NA|TRBJ1-2
CASRSGEAYGYTF
TGTGCCAGCAGATCTGGAGAAGCTTATGGCTACACCTTC
>NA|TRBV12-3/TRBV12-4|few|TRBJ2-7
CASSQAGYEQYF
TGTGCCAGCAGCCAAGCCGGCTACGAGCAGTACTTC
>NA|TRBV12-3/TRBV12-4|NA|TRBJ1-1
CASTPPGRTEAFF
TGTGCCAGCACCCCCCCTGGGCGCACTGAAGCTTTCTTT
>NA|TRBV3-1/TRBV3-2|NA|TRBJ2-5
CASSLSGPQETQYF
TGTGCCAGCAGCCTAAGCGGCCCCCAAGAGACCCAGTACTTC
>NA|TRBV24-1|NA|TRBJ2-7
CATSDPQGEQYF
TGTGCCACCAGTGACCCACAGGGCGAGCAGTACTTC
>NA|TRBV15|NA|TRBJ1-1
CATSRDRTREGEAFF
TGTGCCACCAGCAGAGATCGGACGCGAGAGGGGGAAGCTTTCTTT
>NA|TRBV20-1|once|TRBJ2-1
CSASRIRYEQFF
TGCAGTGCTAGTAGGATTCGGTATGAGCAGTTCTTC
>NA|TRBV6-5|few|TRBJ1-5
CASSLERGGNQPQHF
TGTGCCAGCTCACTAGAGAGGGGCGGCAATCAGCCCCAGCATTTT
>NA|TRBV7-2|NA|TRBJ2-7
CASSARDAPYEQYF
TGTGCCAGCAGCGCCCGGGACGCCCCCTACGAGCAGTACTTC
>TRBD1|TRBV27|NA|TRBJ2-1
CASSFPRTGVNEQFF
TGTGCCAGCAGTTTCCCCCGGACAGGGGTTAATGAGCAGTTCTTC
>NA|TRBV7-2|NA|TRBJ2-7
CASSLGTSEQYF
TGTGCCAGCAGCTTAGGGACAAGCGAGCAGTACTTC
>NA|TRBV4-3|NA|TRBJ1-2
CASSQEGRLLDIYTF
TGCGCCAGCAGCCAAGAAGGGCGGCTTCTTGATATCTACACCTTC
>NA|TRBV19|NA|TRBJ2-3
CASSIWWQAGTDTQYF
TGTGCCAGTAGTATCTGGTGGCAGGCGGGAACAGATACGCAGTATTTT
>TRBD2|TRBV30|NA|TRBJ2-1
CAWNPGLAGGSEQFF
TGTGCCTGGAACCCGGGACTAGCGGGGGGGAGTGAGCAGTTCTTC
>TRBD2|TRBV5-4|NA|TRBJ2-2
CASSLMGGGPLSGELFF
TGTGCCAGCAGCTTGATGGGGGGAGGGCCCTTATCCGGGGAGCTGTTTTTT
>NA|TRBV5-5|NA|TRBJ2-1
CASSQGTSSMGEQFF
TGTGCCAGCAGCCAGGGAACTAGCTCCATGGGGGAGCAGTTCTTC
>NA|TRBV24-1|NA|TRBJ1-3
CATSDFWSGNTIYF
TGTGCCACCAGTGATTTTTGGTCTGGAAACACCATATATTTT
>TRBD1|TRBV27|once|TRBJ1-4
CASSPRQGPNEKLFF
TGTGCCAGCAGTCCCCGACAGGGCCCTAATGAAAAACTGTTTTTT
>NA|TRBV9|NA|TRBJ1-5
CASGGGYSNQPQHF
TGTGCCAGCGGGGGGGGATATAGCAATCAGCCCCAGCATTTT
>NA|TRBV7-9|NA|TRBJ2-5
CASSLNGGAGETQYF
TGTGCCAGCAGCTTAAACGGGGGCGCCGGGGAGACCCAGTACTTC
>NA|TRBV19|NA|TRBJ1-1
CASRGGIEAFF
TGTGCCAGTAGGGGGGGCATTGAAGCTTTCTTT
>TRBD1|TRBV4-1|once|TRBJ1-4
CASRTGGGRDEKLFF
TGCGCCAGCAGGACAGGGGGCGGAAGGGATGAAAAACTGTTTTTT
>NA|TRBV30|NA|TRBJ2-5
CAWSADRLQETQYF
TGTGCCTGGAGCGCCGACAGACTCCAAGAGACCCAGTACTTC